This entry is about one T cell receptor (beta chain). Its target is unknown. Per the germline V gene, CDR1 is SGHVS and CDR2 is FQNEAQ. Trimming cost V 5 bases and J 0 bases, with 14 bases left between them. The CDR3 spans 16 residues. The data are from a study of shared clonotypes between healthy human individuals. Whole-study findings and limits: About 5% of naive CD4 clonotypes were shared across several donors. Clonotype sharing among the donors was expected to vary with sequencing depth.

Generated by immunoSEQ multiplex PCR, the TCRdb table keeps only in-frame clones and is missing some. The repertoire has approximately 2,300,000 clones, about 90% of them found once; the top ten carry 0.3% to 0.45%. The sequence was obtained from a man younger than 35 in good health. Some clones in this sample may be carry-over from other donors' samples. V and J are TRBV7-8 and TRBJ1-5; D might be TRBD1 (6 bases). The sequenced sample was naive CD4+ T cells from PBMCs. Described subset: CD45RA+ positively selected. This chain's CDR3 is CASSDTTGYSNQPQHF. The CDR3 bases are TGTGCCAGCAGCGATACCACAGGGTATAGCAATCAGCCCCAGCATTTT.